Listed below are T cell receptor beta chains from one sample, sequenced in a study of blood T cell repertoires in COVID-19. Clones were read by immunoSEQ multiplex PCR, and TCRdb kept only the in-frame ones, dropping some. The table lists approximately 300,000 clones, around 90% of them singletons. What was sequenced was PBMCs or T cells enriched from blood (not recorded which). Receptor source: a woman aged 18 to 35 with acute COVID-19. The conserved cysteine and the conserved F or W are not part of the CDR3 here. Only some rows state a clone size, as once, few, many or a class for expanded clones.

length	size	V	J	CDR3
10	.	TRBV29-1	TRBJ1-3	SVGGQGNTIY
13	.	TRBV19	TRBJ1-1	ASSIGDNRDTEAF
12	.	TRBV2	TRBJ1-1	ASSEGSRNTEAF
11	few	TRBV12-5	TRBJ2-5	ASGQGNQETQY
12	.	TRBV12-5	TRBJ1-2	ASGENGVVYGYT
16	.	TRBV28	TRBJ1-3	ASRAGTALTSSGNTIY
10	.	TRBV5-6	TRBJ1-1	ASSWDRGTAF
13	.	TRBV2	TRBJ2-1	ASSEERESYNEQF
13	few	TRBV7-2	TRBJ1-4	ASSPTFGVNEKLF
12	.	TRBV5-1	TRBJ2-5	ASSEQGQQETQY
13	.	TRBV21-1	TRBJ2-7	ASSKVDRTANEQY
11	.	TRBV11-2	TRBJ1-2	ASSLPGDRSYT
14	.	TRBV25-1	TRBJ2-7	ASSESGGGPRNEQY
11	once	TRBV29-1	TRBJ2-2	SVERRVPGELF
16	.	TRBV19	TRBJ2-1	ASTPGGTALPRYNEQF
10	few	TRBV30	TRBJ2-7	AWTARTYEQY
11	.	TRBV7-3	TRBJ2-7	ASSPGTGYEQY
12	.	TRBV14	TRBJ2-4	ASSQDLGRNIQY
10	.	TRBV6-5	TRBJ1-2	ASSTQGGGYT
15	.	TRBV19	TRBJ2-1	ATLYGPSGAYGNEQF
11	.	TRBV14	TRBJ2-7	ASSHRVSYEQY
14	.	TRBV5-1	TRBJ2-5	ASSLGSTVMEETQY
12	once	TRBV7-3	TRBJ1-1	ASSSGQYLGEAF
15	.	TRBV4-1	TRBJ2-1	ASSQDPPGQSYNEQF
12	.	TRBV24-1	TRBJ2-2	ATSDGAGTGELF
15	.	TRBV9	TRBJ1-2	ASSVSNTKTPHYGYT
11	.	TRBV25-1	TRBJ2-5	ASSDGVQETQY